These 22 T cell receptor beta chains were sequenced from one sample in a study of cytomegalovirus exposure and HLA in healthy donors. With 60 Vbeta and 13 Jbeta primers, the PCR was carried out. TCRdb keeps only in-frame clones here, not all; method: immunoSEQ multiplex PCR. The repertoire has about 140,000 clones, around 82% of them found once; the top ten carry roughly 3.2%. The material sequenced was PBMCs. These TCRs come from a man aged 18 to 29 in good health and CMV-seropositive.

This clone occurred a few times. V usage is TRBV7-6 and J usage is TRBJ2-1; weak D call: TRBD2 (7 bases). This CDR3 region has 14 residues. Germline V lookup: CDR1 SGHVS, CDR2 FNYEAQ. Deletions cut 0 bases from V and 15 bases from J, with 18 bases between. The DNA of the CDR3 is TGTGCCAGCAGCTTAGCGGGGGGGGCGGAGCAGTGGTTCTTC. It codes for CASSLAGGAEQWFF.

The chain has TRBV2 and TRBJ2-2, with 11 positions matching TRBD1. V lost 6 bases and J lost 6; bases outside the gene matches: 0. Germline V gene data show CDR1 as SNHLY and CDR2 as FYNNEI. The CDR3 has 13 amino acids. In nucleotides, the CDR3 is TGTGCCAGCAGGGGACAGGGGGCCGGGGAGCTGTTTTTT. This codes for CASRGQGAGELFF.

The genes are TRBV5-1 and TRBJ2-3; D is unresolved. Per the germline V gene, CDR1 is SGHRS and CDR2 is YFSETQ. This CDR3 has 12 amino acids. V dropped 4 bases and J dropped 2 bases, with 5 bases sitting between them. CDR3 sequence (DNA): TGCGCCAGCAGCGCGGACACAGATACGCAGTATTTT. Residues: CASSADTDTQYF.

With regard to this clone: Other DNA sequences in the same sample also yield this CDR3. The rearrangement uses TRBV2 and TRBJ1-2; D is undetermined. V was shortened by 3 bases and J by 5 bases, with 4 bases between the two germline ends. Per the germline V gene, CDR1 is SNHLY and CDR2 is FYNNEI. This CDR3 contains 11 residues. The CDR3 nucleotides read TGTGCCAGCAGTGAGCGGTATGGCTACACCTTC. It is translated as CASSERYGYTF.

The rearrangement links TRBV7-6 to TRBJ2-1; 8 bases line up with TRBD2. The CDR3 sequence is 13 residues long. Germline CDR1 is SGHVS and CDR2 is FNYEAQ. The ends lost 4 bases at V and 6 bases at J; junction bases unmatched: 2. The CDR3 nucleotides read TGTGCCAGCAGCTCGGGACTAGTCAATGAGCAGTTCTTC. The encoded protein is CASSSGLVNEQFF.

V usage is TRBV5-4 and J usage is TRBJ1-1, with a tentative D call TRBD1 (5 bases). CDR1 and CDR2 (germline): SGHNT, YYREEE (reference sequence). This CDR3 is built from 12 residues. V was shortened by 10 bases and J by 1 base, with 11 bases between the two germline ends. The CDR3 protein is CAGSTGNTEAFF. DNA of the CDR3: TGTGCCGGATCTACAGGGAACACTGAAGCTTTCTTT.

The chain is built from TRBV28 and TRBJ1-1; maybe TRBD1 (5 bases). The CDR3 totals 15 residues. Germline CDR1 MDHEN, CDR2 SYDVKM. The V end was cut by 5 bases, the J end by 3 bases, with 16 bases between. The DNA of the CDR3 is TGTGCCAGCAGTCTCCTCACCGGGGGGGACACTGAAGCTTTCTTT. Residues: CASSLLTGGDTEAFF.

CDR3 bases: TGTGCCAGCTGTTGGGAGGAGGATCAGCCCCAGCATTTT. Translated: CASCWEEDQPQHF. V and J are TRBV2 and TRBJ1-5; D is unclear. Per germline, CDR1 SNHLY and CDR2 FYNNEI. This CDR3 is 13 amino acids long. Between the trimmed V and J ends, which lost 8 bases and 5 bases, there was a span of 13 bases. Full variable domain (missing parts from reference TRBV2 and TRBJ1-5): EPEVTQTPSHQVTQMGQEVILRCVPISNHLYFYWYRQILGQKVEFLVSFYNNEISEKSEIFDDQFSVERPDGSNFTLKIRSTKLEDSAMYFCASCWEEDQPQHFGDGTRLSIL.

The chain couples TRBV7-9 to TRBJ2-7; 7 nucleotides match TRBD1. Germline V gives CDR1 SEHNR, CDR2 FQNEAQ (reference sequence). The CDR3 runs 18 residues. The V and J ends lost 5 bases and 1 base, in that order; junction bases with no gene match: 17. DNA of the CDR3: TGTGCCAGCAGCGGACACTATGGATCGACAGGGCTGTCCTACGAGCAGTACTTC. Residues: CASSGHYGSTGLSYEQYF.

This chain uses TRBV5-4 with TRBJ2-2; weak D call: TRBD2 (6 bases). V was pared by 4 bases and J by 9 bases, with 10 bases between. In germline, CDR1 is SGHNT, CDR2 YYREEE (reference sequence). CDR3 size: 12 residues. The CDR3 region is CASSETSWELFF. The DNA for the CDR3 is TGTGCCAGCAGCGAAACTAGCTGGGAGCTGTTTTTT.

CDR3 amino acids: CATSRDRDGSSYNEQFF. The CDR3 coding sequence is TGTGCCACCAGCAGAGATCGGGACGGGAGCTCCTACAATGAGCAGTTCTTC. The V gene is TRBV15, the J gene TRBJ2-1, with D possibly TRBD2 on 6 matching bases. This CDR3 contains 17 residues. The V and J ends lost 0 bases and 0 bases respectively, with 12 bases between them. The germline V gene encodes CDR1 LNHNV and CDR2 YYDKDF (reference sequence).

The chain uses TRBV5-4 and TRBJ2-1, with TRBD1 identical over 11 bases. Germline trimming cut 4 bases from V and 8 bases from J; bases unmatched to any gene: 14. CDR3 size: 17 residues. The germline V gene encodes CDR1 SGHNT and CDR2 YYREEE (reference sequence). The CDR3 is CASSPGQGAHNVDEQFF. As DNA, the CDR3 is TGTGCCAGCAGCCCCGGACAGGGGGCGCATAATGTTGATGAGCAGTTCTTC. The variable domain in full, completed from reference TRBV5-4 and TRBJ2-1, reads ETGVTQSPTHLIKTRGQQVTLRCSSQSGHNTVSWYQQALGQGPQFIFQYYREEENGRGNFPPRFSGLQFPNYSSELNVNALELDDSALYLCASSPGQGAHNVDEQFFGPGTRLTVL.

This chain joins TRBV7-2 and TRBJ1-6; a possible D gene is TRBD1 (5 bases). The germline CDR1 and CDR2 sequences are SGHTA and FQGNSA. This CDR3 has 13 residues. V dropped 3 bases and J dropped 9 bases, with 9 bases sitting between them. DNA for the CDR3: TGTGCCAGCAGCTTTACAGGATCTTCACCCCTCCACTTT. This codes for CASSFTGSSPLHF.

V usage is TRBV19 and J usage is TRBJ2-1, with TRBD2 matching over 7 bases. Germline CDR1 reads LNHDA; CDR2 reads SQIVND (reference sequence). The CDR3 is 12 amino acids. Trimming cost V 8 bases and J 6 bases; bases outside gene matches: 4. CDR3 bases: TGTGCCAGTGCGGGAGTTTTCAATGAGCAGTTCTTC. Its protein is CASAGVFNEQFF.

This clone is labeled medium-sized. This CDR3 is also generated by other DNA sequences in the sample. The chain is built from TRBV2 and TRBJ2-3; 10 positions agree with TRBD2. The CDR3 runs 15 residues. J was trimmed by 2 bases and V by 4 bases; bases with no gene match: 3. Germline V gene sequence: CDR1 SNHLY, CDR2 FYNNEI. The CDR3 loop reads CASSGLAGDTDTQYF. CDR3 DNA: TGTGCCAGCAGTGGTCTAGCGGGGGACACAGATACGCAGTATTTT.

The chain employs TRBV9 and TRBJ2-1, with 7 bases fitting TRBD2. The length of the CDR3 is 15 residues. Per germline, CDR1 SGDLS and CDR2 YYNGEE. Trimming cost V 6 bases and J 1 base; bases outside gene matches: 7. The CDR3 DNA sequence: TGTGCCAGCAATAGAGGAGCGGGGTCCTACAATGAGCAGTTCTTC. Its protein is CASNRGAGSYNEQFF. Full variable domain (rest looked up from reference TRBV9 and TRBJ2-1): DSGVTQTPKHLITATGQRVTLRCSPRSGDLSVYWYQQSLDQGLQFLIQYYNGEERAKGNILERFSAQQFPDLHSELNLSSLELGDSALYFCASNRGAGSYNEQFFGPGTRLTVL.

This sequence joins TRBV5-1 and TRBJ1-1; a possible D gene is TRBD1 (6 bases). V lost 2 bases and J 8 bases, leaving 10 bases between the germline ends. The CDR3 has 12 residues. Germline V gene lookup returns CDR1 SGHRS and CDR2 YFSETQ. The CDR3 loop is CASSFNGQEAFF. The CDR3 DNA sequence: TGCGCCAGCAGCTTTAATGGACAGGAAGCTTTCTTT.

The gene calls are TRBV5-1 and TRBJ2-1; 11 bases agree with TRBD2. The V gene's germline CDR1 is SGHRS and CDR2 YFSETQ. V trimming: 5 bases; J trimming: 4 bases; junction bases outside the gene matches: 2. This CDR3 is built from 14 residues. The CDR3 bases are TGCGCCAGCAGGACTAGCGGGACGTACAATGAGCAGTTCTTC. This gives the protein CASRTSGTYNEQFF.

This chain links TRBV5-1 with TRBJ1-4; no clear D. This CDR3 comprises 14 residues. Germline V CDR1 and CDR2: SGHRS, YFSETQ. Trimming cost V 2 bases and J 3 bases, with 8 bases left between them. CDR3 in amino acids: CASSLAGPNEKLFF. The CDR3 nucleotides are TGCGCCAGCAGCTTAGCAGGTCCTAATGAAAAACTGTTTTTT.

This rearrangement joins TRBV27 to TRBJ1-2; D remains unclear. Trimming cost V 6 bases and J 2 bases, with 10 bases left between them. CDR1 is MNHEY, CDR2 SMNVEV, per germline (reference sequence). CDR3 length: 13 amino acids. The CDR3 loop is CASSYQANYGYTF. The DNA of the CDR3 is TGTGCCAGCAGCTATCAAGCAAACTATGGCTACACCTTC.

V usage is TRBV20-1 and J usage is TRBJ1-2; 8 bases line up with TRBD1. The V segment lost 3 bases and the J segment 7 bases; nucleotides outside the gene matches: 1. Germline loops: CDR1 DFQATT, CDR2 SNEGSKA (reference sequence). There are 11 residues in the CDR3. The CDR3 DNA is TGCAGTGCTAGGGACAGGGCTGGCTACACCTTC. Translation gives CSARDRAGYTF.

This clone has just a few counts. V usage is TRBV6-4 and J usage is TRBJ2-6; 7 positions match TRBD1. The CDR3 is 18 residues long. V trimming: 2 bases; J trimming: 0 bases; junction bases outside the gene matches: 7. CDR1 is MRHNA, CDR2 SNTAGT, per germline. DNA of the CDR3: TGTGCCAGCAGTGACCCCGGACAGGCCCGCTCTGGGGCCAACGTCCTGACTTTC. Protein product: CASSDPGQARSGANVLTF.